The 14 T cell receptor beta chains listed next were all sequenced from one sample in a study of T cell changes during pregnancy in multiple sclerosis (dated by TCRdb to about 2019). Library creation used the immunoSEQ multiplex PCR assay. Held by TCRdb, this immuneACCESS table contains in-frame sequences only and omits some clones. Under half of the omission traces to an unresolved V gene where checked; the cause of the rest is unknown. This sample is represented by about 68,000 clones; about nine tenths of them were singletons. The ten largest clones capture 1.4% to 1.5% of the sample. Source: peripheral blood, taken in the third trimester of pregnancy. The receptors were gathered from a female donor with multiple sclerosis, enrolled in a pregnancy study.

This rearrangement joins TRBV7-9 to TRBJ2-1; D perhaps matches TRBD2 (6 bases). Germline V CDR1 and CDR2: SEHNR, FQNEAQ (reference sequence). The CDR3 length is 18 residues. Trimming shortened V by 2 bases and J by 0 bases, and 17 bases separated the two germline ends. CDR3 in amino acids: CASSLKKDYLSSYNEQFF. The DNA for the CDR3 is TGTGCCAGCAGCTTAAAAAAGGACTACCTGAGCTCCTACAATGAGCAGTTCTTC. Full variable domain (remainder filled in from reference TRBV7-9 and TRBJ2-1): DTGVSQNPRHKITKRGQNVTFRCDPISEHNRLYWYRQTLGQGPEFLTYFQNEAQLEKSRLLSDRFSAERPKGSFSTLEIQRTEQGDSAMYLCASSLKKDYLSSYNEQFFGPGTRLTVL.

The J gene is TRBJ1-4, the V gene TRBV27; 9 bases are a match to TRBD1. V shed 5 bases, J shed 10 bases, and the junction held 11 bases outside the gene matches. The CDR3 consists of 15 residues. Looked up from germline, CDR1 is MNHEY and CDR2 is SMNVEV (reference sequence). The CDR3 sequence is CASSGTGTGFRKLFF. CDR3 in DNA: TGTGCCAGCAGTGGTACCGGGACAGGGTTTCGAAAACTGTTTTTT. The whole variable domain, filled in from reference TRBV27 and TRBJ1-4, reads EAQVTQNPRYLITVTGKKLTVTCSQNMNHEYMSWYRQDPGLGLRQIYYSMNVEVTDKGDVPEGYKVSRKEKRNFPLILESPSPNQTSLYFCASSGTGTGFRKLFFGSGTQLSVL.

The chain couples TRBV30 to TRBJ2-1; 9 nucleotides line up with TRBD2. Germline V gene sequence: CDR1 GTSNPN, CDR2 SVGIG (reference sequence). CDR3 length: 14 residues. The trim removed 1 base at V and 8 bases at J, leaving 6 bases unmatched. CDR3 sequence (DNA): TGTGCCTGGAGTGCCGGGACTAGCCCCCATGAGCAGTTCTTC. It is translated as CAWSAGTSPHEQFF.

V gene TRBV21-1 combines with J gene TRBJ1-1; the DNA was not compared with TRBD1, the D call given in the table. TRBV21-1 is a pseudogene segment. The CDR3 covers 14 residues. The CDR3 region is CASSTTGVNTEAFF. The CDR3, as DNA: TGTGCCAGCAGCACGACAGGGGTGAACACTGAAGCTTTCTTT.

The chain has TRBV9 and TRBJ1-2, with 8 nucleotides matching TRBD1. This CDR3 comprises 14 residues. Germline CDR1 reads SGDLS; CDR2 reads YYNGEE. After removal of 3 bases from V and 8 bases from J, the junction contained 9 bases not matched to a gene. CDR3 in amino acids: CASSGTPGGWGYTF. The CDR3 nucleotides read TGTGCCAGCAGCGGCACCCCAGGGGGCTGGGGCTACACCTTC.

This chain links TRBV5-5 with TRBJ2-7; D may be TRBD2 (5 bases). This CDR3 has 17 amino acids. Germline loops: CDR1 SGHKS, CDR2 YYEKEE (reference sequence). V was trimmed by 1 base and J by 0 bases, leaving 17 bases between them. In DNA form, the CDR3 reads TGTGCCAGCAGCTTGTTTGGGGAGCCTTTCCCCTCCTACGAGCAGTACTTC. Protein sequence: CASSLFGEPFPSYEQYF.

V and J are TRBV19 and TRBJ2-2, with a tentative D call TRBD1 (5 bases). This CDR3 spans 14 amino acids. Germline CDR1 and CDR2: LNHDA and SQIVND (reference sequence). V was cut by 1 base and J by 6 bases, with 9 bases left in between. The CDR3 DNA reads TGTGCCAGTAGTATAGGGCTAGGGGCCGGGGAGCTGTTTTTT. This codes for CASSIGLGAGELFF.

This chain uses TRBV5-1 with TRBJ2-7; perhaps TRBD2 as D (5 bases). Trimming cost V 7 bases and J 6 bases, with 17 bases left between them. CDR3 size: 13 residues. CDR1 and CDR2 from the germline V gene are SGHRS and YFSETQ. The CDR3 protein is CASAGLDGPEQYF. CDR3 sequence (DNA): TGCGCCAGCGCTGGACTGGATGGGCCCGAGCAGTACTTC.

This clone came up once. The chain carries TRBV4-2 and TRBJ1-3, with 9 bases lining up with TRBD1. This CDR3 has 15 residues. Germline CDR1 is LGHNA and CDR2 is YNFKEQ. V shed 3 bases and J 9 bases; nucleotides not matched to a gene: 9. The CDR3 DNA is TGTGCCAGCAGCCAGGGGACAGGGAAGGAAAGCACCATATATTTT. Translation gives CASSQGTGKESTIYF.

The chain carries TRBV12-5 and TRBJ2-2, with 10 bases aligning to TRBD2. This CDR3 comprises 14 residues. CDR1 is LGHNT, CDR2 FRNRAP, per germline. V shed 6 bases, J shed 6 bases, and the junction held 4 bases outside the gene matches. The CDR3 DNA sequence: TGTGCTAGTGGCCCGGGACTAGCGTCCGGGGAGCTGTTTTTT. Protein product: CASGPGLASGELFF.

A remark on this clone: One junction end does not reproduce the germline sequence, and a read error may be involved. The chain employs TRBV30 and TRBJ1-1; D may be TRBD1 (5 bases). CDR3 length equals 12 residues. In germline, CDR1 is GTSNPN, CDR2 SVGIG (reference sequence). The CDR3 coding sequence is TGTGCCTGGAGTGTTGGGGCCCACCTTTCGATCTTT. Amino acid sequence: CAWSVGAHLSIF.

The chain has TRBV23-1 and TRBJ1-5; TRBD1 matches 7 bases. TRBV23-1 is classed as an ORF, of uncertain function. The V gene end was trimmed by 0 bases and the J gene end by 5 bases; junction bases not matched to a gene: 19. The CDR3 covers 20 residues. CDR3 sequence: CASSQSLGAVRPGGYQPQHF. CDR3 DNA: TGCGCCAGCAGTCAATCCTTGGGCGCAGTGCGTCCAGGGGGATATCAGCCCCAGCATTTT.

The J gene is TRBJ1-2, the V gene TRBV27; D perhaps matches TRBD1 (6 bases). Germline CDR1 MNHEY, CDR2 SMNVEV (reference sequence). The CDR3 contains 15 residues. Deletions cut 0 bases from V and 3 bases from J, with 11 bases between. CDR3 DNA sequence: TGTGCCAGCAGTTTATCGGGCAGGGGAGACTATGGCTACACCTTC. This codes for CASSLSGRGDYGYTF.

The V call is TRBV4-1, the J call TRBJ1-4, with D perhaps matching TRBD1 (6 bases). Germline lookup yields CDR1 MGHRA and CDR2 YSYEKL. This CDR3 has 16 amino acids. Trimming left V 0 bases short and J 8 bases short, with 16 bases between. This CDR3 is CASSQDRGILDEKLFF. CDR3 nucleotide sequence: TGCGCCAGCAGCCAAGATAGGGGGATCTTAGACGAAAAACTGTTTTTT.